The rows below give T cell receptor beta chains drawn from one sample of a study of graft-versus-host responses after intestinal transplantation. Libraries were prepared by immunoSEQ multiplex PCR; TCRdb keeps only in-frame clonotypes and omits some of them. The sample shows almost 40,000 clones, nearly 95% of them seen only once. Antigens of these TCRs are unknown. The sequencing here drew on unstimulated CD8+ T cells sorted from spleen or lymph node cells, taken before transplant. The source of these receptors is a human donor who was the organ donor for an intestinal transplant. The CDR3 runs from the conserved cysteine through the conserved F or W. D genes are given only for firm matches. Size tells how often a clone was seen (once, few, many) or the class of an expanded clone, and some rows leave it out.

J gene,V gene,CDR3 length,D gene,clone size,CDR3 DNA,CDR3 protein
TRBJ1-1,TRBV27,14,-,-,TGTGCCAGCAGTTTAGGGGGGGTGAACACTGAAGCTTTCTTT,CASSLGGVNTEAFF
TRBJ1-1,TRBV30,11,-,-,TGTGCCTGGAGTGTAGGGCCTGAAGCTTTCTTT,CAWSVGPEAFF
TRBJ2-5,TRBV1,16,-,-,TGCACCAGCAGCGGTCTGTCGGGGGGGGCCGTAAAGACCCAGTACTTC,CTSSGLSGGAVKTQYF
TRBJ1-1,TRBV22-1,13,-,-,TGTCCTGGGAGCGCACGTACAGGGCTTGAAGCTTTCTTT,CPGSARTGLEAFF
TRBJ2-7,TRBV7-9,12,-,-,TGTGCCAGCTCCCGAGGGGGGAGCGAGCAGTACTTC,CASSRGGSEQYF
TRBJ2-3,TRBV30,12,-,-,TGTGCCTGGCAGGGGAACACAGATACGCAGTATTTT,CAWQGNTDTQYF
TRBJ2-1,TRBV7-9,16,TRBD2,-,TGTGCCAGCAGCGGAGGGACTAGCGGGGTTTACAATGAGCAGTTCTTC,CASSGGTSGVYNEQFF
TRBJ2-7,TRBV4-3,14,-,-,TGCGCCAGCAGCCAAGATCCGGATTCGGGGGAGCAGTACTTC,CASSQDPDSGEQYF
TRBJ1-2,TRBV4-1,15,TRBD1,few,TGCGCCAGCAGCCCCACCATAGGGACAGGGGATGGCTACACCTTC,CASSPTIGTGDGYTF
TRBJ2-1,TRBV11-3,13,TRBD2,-,TGTGCCAGCAGCTTGGGCCTAGCGGGGGAGCAGTTCTTC,CASSLGLAGEQFF
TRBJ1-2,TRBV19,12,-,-,TGTGCCAGTAGTATCGGGGACTATGGCTACACCTTC,CASSIGDYGYTF
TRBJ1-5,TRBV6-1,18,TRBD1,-,TGTGCCAGCAGTGAAGGGACAGGGGGCTGGCGGAGCAATCAGCCCCAGCATTTT,CASSEGTGGWRSNQPQHF
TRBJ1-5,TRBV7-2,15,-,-,TGTGCCAGCAGCTTAGCGGGGGCGAGCAATCAGCCCCAGCATTTT,CASSLAGASNQPQHF
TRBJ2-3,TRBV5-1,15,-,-,TGCGCCAGCAGCCTAGGGGATGGGGACACAGATACGCAGTATTTT,CASSLGDGDTDTQYF
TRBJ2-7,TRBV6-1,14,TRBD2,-,TGTGCCAGTGGACTAGCGGGGGTCTCCTACGAGCAGTACTTC,CASGLAGVSYEQYF
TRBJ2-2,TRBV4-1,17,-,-,TGCGCCAGCAGCCAGCAATCTCACAGGGTAGGCACCGGGGAGCTGTTTTTT,CASSQQSHRVGTGELFF
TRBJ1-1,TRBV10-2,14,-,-,TGCGCCAGCAGTGCGACGACGGGAAACACTGAAGCTTTCTTT,CASSATTGNTEAFF